This T cell receptor (beta chain) was sequenced during a study of blood T cell repertoires in COVID-19 (dated by TCRdb to 2019 to 2021). Notes on the research overall: The collaborator samples originated in the United States, Italy and Spain and spanned the acute and convalescent phases of COVID-19. The material from the prospective study consisted of cDNA or gDNA derived from T cells, B-cell-depleted T cells, or PBMCs. Subjects who had been exposed to COVID-19, were actively infected with it, or had recovered from it provided the deeply sampled blood TCRbeta repertoires that made up the dataset. The repertoires were released in a freely available public database intended as a resource for research on the immune response to SARS-CoV-2. The samples were drawn from two sources: the first 160 participants of the ongoing ImmuneRACE study, and 1,254 subjects contributed by 6 global collaborators. The sample metadata nearly always contained a de-identified subject ID, COVID-19 status, age in years and sex. Where HLA class I and class II types were available, the types were taken from metadata supplied by the sample provider, not from assay-based typing.

Via the germline V gene, CDR1 is KGHDR and CDR2 SFDVKD. The CDR3 measures 16 amino acids from cysteine to phenylalanine. Here the CDR3 DNA is all that survives: 48 bases in frame from base 1. Trimmed from V: 9 bases; trimmed from J: 5 bases; junction bases lacking a gene match: 14. Collaborating institutions collected whole blood in K2EDTA tubes following their own protocols. For TCRbeta analysis, collaborators shipped samples in one of three forms: frozen whole blood, isolated PBMCs, or DNA extracted from either of those sample types. The immunoSEQ Assay, a bias-controlled multiplex PCR, was used to amplify TCRbeta CDR3 regions from genomic DNA. Per the authors' processing: Nucleated cell counts per sample were estimated from amplification of reference gene primers within the assay. To quantify the absolute abundance of each unique TCRbeta CDR3 rearrangement, sequence reads were collapsed and filtered. Productive Simpson clonality was computed per sample as the square root of Simpson's diversity index over productive rearrangements. In TCRdb, the immuneACCESS table is reduced to in-frame sequences with V and J assigned. These tables do not hold every clone; where another copy was compared, an unresolved V gene accounts for under half, and the others remain unexplained. That table supplies the V and J calls and clone size; D and trimming were determined from the DNA. The table for this sample lists approximately 75,000 clones; over 75% of them were counted only once. Roughly 29% of the sample comes from the top ten.

In the case of this clone: Its cognate antigen has yet to be identified. Base qualities were left out, and no much larger clone turns up one base away.

Summary of the overall study and its limitations: The quantity of clinical and demographic metadata differed by source and by participant and was supplied without curation.

Rearrangement joined TRBV24-1 to TRBJ2-3; the central 9 bases match TRBD2. Sequencing was done on a sample of peripheral blood. This receptor was taken from a man between 45 and 60 years old with acute or convalescent COVID-19. The nucleotide sequence is given as TGTGCCACCTCATCTCTAGGCGGGGGGGCGGGAGATACGCAGTATTTT. This sequence encodes CATSSLGGGAGDTQYF.